One sample yielded the 8 T cell receptor beta chains listed below, sequenced in a study of T cell changes during pregnancy in multiple sclerosis. The table came from immunoSEQ multiplex PCR; TCRdb's copy has only in-frame clones and leaves some out. The sample yields over 60,000 clones, almost 97% seen once. The sample was CD8+ T cells from peripheral blood mononuclear cells, taken after pregnancy. The receptors come from a female donor with multiple sclerosis, enrolled in a pregnancy study.

The chain joins TRBV7-9 to TRBJ2-7, with 8 bases identical to TRBD1. The J segment lost 6 bases and the V segment lost 5 bases, leaving 12 bases of the junction unmatched. CDR1 and CDR2 from the germline V gene are SEHNR and FQNEAQ (reference sequence). The CDR3 sequence is 15 residues long. The CDR3 nucleotides read TGTGCCAGCAGCCCAAGGGGACAGGCCTTAGGCGAGCAGTACTTC. It is translated as CASSPRGQALGEQYF.

This CDR3 is CATSDRTHNEQFF. CDR3 DNA sequence: TGCGCCACCTCGGACAGGACACACAATGAGCAGTTCTTC. The chain uses TRBV5-1 and TRBJ2-1; 7 bases map to TRBD1. Germline-derived CDR1 and CDR2 are SGHRS and YFSETQ. The CDR3 is made up of 13 amino acids. Trimming removed 9 bases from V and 5 bases from J; junction bases left unmatched: 8.

This clone was observed once. The V and J genes are TRBV28 and TRBJ2-7, with 15 bases that match TRBD2. J lost 7 bases, V lost 2 bases, and 6 bases had no gene match. The CDR3 consists of 16 residues. Germline CDR1 reads MDHEN; CDR2 reads SYDVKM. DNA of the CDR3: TGTGCCAGCAGTTTAGGACTAGCGGGAGGGGTAGGGGAGCAGTACTTC. This codes for CASSLGLAGGVGEQYF.

This chain connects TRBV7-9 to TRBJ2-3, with D perhaps TRBD2 (6 bases). CDR1 is SEHNR and CDR2 is FQNEAQ in the germline V gene (reference sequence). V gave up 6 bases and J gave up 6 bases, with 16 bases separating them. This CDR3 comprises 14 residues. The CDR3 reads CASRSSLGGDTQYF. CDR3 bases: TGTGCCAGCAGATCATCTCTCGGGGGTGATACGCAGTATTTT.

This clone was detected once. V is TRBV6-5 and J is TRBJ1-2, with D tentatively TRBD1 (5 bases). This CDR3 has 14 residues. Trimming shortened V by 0 bases and J by 4 bases, and 9 bases separated the two germline ends. Germline CDR1 is MNHEY and CDR2 is SVGAGI. The CDR3 loop reads CASSYSQGGYGYTF. The CDR3 nucleotides are TGTGCCAGCAGTTACTCCCAGGGAGGCTATGGCTACACCTTC.

J is TRBJ2-7 and V is TRBV27, with 13 positions matching TRBD2. CDR1 is MNHEY and CDR2 is SMNVEV in the germline V gene (reference sequence). V lost 5 bases to trimming and J lost 3 bases; unmatched junction nucleotides: 7. CDR3 length equals 16 residues. CDR3 residues: CASSQGLAGHYYEQYF. In DNA, the CDR3 is TGTGCCAGCAGTCAGGGACTAGCGGGACACTACTACGAGCAGTACTTC.

This clone was detected only once. The chain joins TRBV19 to TRBJ1-1, with unresolved D. From germline, CDR1 is LNHDA and CDR2 SQIVND (reference sequence). This CDR3 has 13 amino acids. Trimming took 3 bases from V and 1 from J, leaving 6 bases between them. The CDR3 protein is CASSMSGNTEAFF. The CDR3 nucleotides are TGTGCCAGTAGTATGTCAGGGAACACTGAAGCTTTCTTT.

The chain uses TRBV19 and TRBJ2-7, with 8 bases matching TRBD1. Trimming cost V 10 bases and J 3 bases; bases outside gene matches: 14. CDR3 length equals 15 residues. CDR1 and CDR2 from the germline V gene are LNHDA and SQIVND (reference sequence). Here the CDR3 reads CATSPASGQVYEQYF. Here the CDR3 DNA reads TGTGCCACCTCCCCCGCATCGGGACAGGTCTACGAGCAGTACTTC.